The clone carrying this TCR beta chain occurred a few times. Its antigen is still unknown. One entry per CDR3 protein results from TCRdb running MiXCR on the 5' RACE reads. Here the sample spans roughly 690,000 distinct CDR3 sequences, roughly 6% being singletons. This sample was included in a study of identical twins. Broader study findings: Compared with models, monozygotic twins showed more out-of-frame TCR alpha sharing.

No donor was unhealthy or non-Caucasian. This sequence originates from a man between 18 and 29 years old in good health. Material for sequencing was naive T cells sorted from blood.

DNA for the CDR3: TGTGCCATCAGTGAGTCCGGGACAGGGTTTGAAGCTTTCTTT. It yields the protein CAISESGTGFEAFF. V is TRBV10-3 and J is TRBJ1-1, with TRBD1 identical over 9 bases. The trim removed 0 bases at V and 7 bases at J, leaving 3 bases unmatched. Germline CDR1 ENHRY, CDR2 SYGVKD. This CDR3 is 14 amino acids long.